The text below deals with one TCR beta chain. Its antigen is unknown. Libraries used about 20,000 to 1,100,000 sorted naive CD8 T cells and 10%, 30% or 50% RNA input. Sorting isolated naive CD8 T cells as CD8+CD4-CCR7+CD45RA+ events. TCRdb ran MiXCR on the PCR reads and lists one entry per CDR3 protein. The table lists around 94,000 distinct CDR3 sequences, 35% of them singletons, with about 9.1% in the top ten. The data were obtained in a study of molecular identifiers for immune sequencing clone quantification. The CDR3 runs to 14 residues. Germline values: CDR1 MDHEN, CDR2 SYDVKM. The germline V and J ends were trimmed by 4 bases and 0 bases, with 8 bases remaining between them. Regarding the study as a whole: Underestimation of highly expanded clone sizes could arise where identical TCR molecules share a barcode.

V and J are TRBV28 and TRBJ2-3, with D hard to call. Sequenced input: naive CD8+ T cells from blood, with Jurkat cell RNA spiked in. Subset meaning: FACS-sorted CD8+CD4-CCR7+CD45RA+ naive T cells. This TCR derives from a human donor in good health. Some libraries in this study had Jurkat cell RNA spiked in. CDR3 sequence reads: CASSSLGSTDTQYF. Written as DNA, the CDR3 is TGTGCCAGCAGTTCATTAGGGAGCACAGATACGCAGTATTTT.